The 19 T cell receptor beta chains in this list originate from one sample, sequenced in a study of early T cells in non-severe SARS-CoV-2 infection. TCRdb re-called the 5' RACE reads with MiXCR, one entry per CDR3 protein. This sample has some 71,000 distinct CDR3 sequences, with 10% to 15% found just once. Specimen: whole blood. Receptor source: an adult who was a healthcare worker with PCR-confirmed SARS-CoV-2 infection or an uninfected control (not recorded which).

This clonotype has just one count. The rearrangement links TRBV10-3 to TRBJ2-5; D possibly corresponds to TRBD2 (5 bases). V lost 2 bases and J lost 2, with 6 bases in between. The CDR3 totals 13 residues. Germline-derived CDR1 and CDR2 are ENHRY and SYGVKD. The CDR3 loop is CAISERGQETQYF. For the CDR3, the DNA is TGTGCCATCAGTGAGCGGGGACAAGAGACCCAGTACTTC.

This clonotype was counted many times. This sequence joins TRBV20-1 and TRBJ2-7, with D perhaps matching TRBD1 (7 bases). Per the germline V gene, CDR1 is DFQATT and CDR2 is SNEGSKA (reference sequence). Trimming shortened V by 0 bases and J by 3 bases, and 12 bases separated the two germline ends. This CDR3 is 14 amino acids long. Here the CDR3 DNA reads TGCAGTGCTAGAGATCCAGGGGGGTACTACGAGCAGTACTTC. Amino acid sequence: CSARDPGGYYEQYF.

This clonotype was observed a handful of times. This sequence joins TRBV10-3 and TRBJ1-1; D gene unclear. CDR1 is ENHRY, CDR2 SYGVKD, per germline. V gave up 3 bases and J gave up 0 bases, with 8 bases separating them. The CDR3 runs 14 residues. CDR3 residues: CAISEMGMNTEAFF. Here the CDR3 DNA reads TGTGCCATCAGTGAAATGGGGATGAACACTGAAGCTTTCTTT.

This clonotype was seen at least ten times. This chain connects TRBV7-8 to TRBJ1-2; 7 positions match TRBD1. Germline lookup yields CDR1 SGHVS and CDR2 FQNEAQ. The V segment lost 0 bases and the J segment 6 bases; nucleotides outside the gene matches: 4. The CDR3 covers 14 residues. The CDR3 loop reads CASSLALGGNGYTF. CDR3 nucleotides: TGTGCCAGCAGCTTAGCGCTAGGGGGCAATGGCTACACCTTC. Complete variable domain (other parts from reference TRBV7-8 and TRBJ1-2): GAGVSQSPRYKVAKRGQDVALRCDPISGHVSLFWYQQALGQGPEFLTYFQNEAQLDKSGLPSDRFFAERPEGSVSTLKIQRTQQEDSAVYLCASSLALGGNGYTFGSGTRLTVV.

This clonotype was picked up many times. J is TRBJ1-1 and V is TRBV7-2; D is uncertain. This CDR3 has 13 amino acids. The germline CDR1 and CDR2 sequences are SGHTA and FQGNSA. Trimming removed 3 bases at V and 5 bases at J, with 10 bases between. The CDR3 region is CASSFALETEAFF. CDR3 nucleotides: TGTGCCAGCAGCTTCGCACTCGAGACTGAAGCTTTCTTT.

V and J are TRBV29-1 and TRBJ2-5; D possibly corresponds to TRBD2 (6 bases). This CDR3 has 13 residues. Germline values: CDR1 SQVTM, CDR2 ANQGSEA. V dropped 7 bases and J dropped 3 bases, with 15 bases sitting between them. In DNA form, the CDR3 reads TGCAGCGCCGCCCGGGGAGGAGAAGAGACCCAGTACTTC. It specifies CSAARGGEETQYF. Full variable domain (missing parts from reference TRBV29-1 and TRBJ2-5): SAVISQKPSRDICQRGTSLTIQCQVDSQVTMMFWYRQQPGQSLTLIATANQGSEATYESGFVIDKFPISRPNLTFSTLTVSNMSPEDSSIYLCSAARGGEETQYFGPGTRLLVL.

The chain carries TRBV2 and TRBJ1-4; 9 bases fit TRBD1. Per germline, CDR1 SNHLY and CDR2 FYNNEI. This CDR3 has 13 residues. Unmatched junction bases numbered 8, after V lost 8 bases and J lost 10 bases. CDR3 DNA sequence: TGTGCCAGCGAGCCGGGACAGGGCTCAAAACTGTTTTTT. Translated: CASEPGQGSKLFF.

This clonotype was detected a few times. CDR3 protein: CSATTAGGPSDTQYF. The CDR3, as DNA: TGCAGCGCGACAACAGCGGGAGGGCCCTCAGATACGCAGTATTTT. V is TRBV29-1 and J is TRBJ2-3, with 10 bases identical to TRBD2. The CDR3 has 15 amino acids. V lost 7 bases and J lost 4; bases outside the gene matches: 11. In germline, CDR1 is SQVTM, CDR2 ANQGSEA.

This clonotype showed up just a few times. CDR3 in amino acids: CASSDPGGPRGETQYF. In DNA, the CDR3 is TGTGCCAGCAGTGATCCGGGAGGGCCGCGGGGAGAGACCCAGTACTTC. The chain links TRBV2 to TRBJ2-5, with 8 positions matching TRBD2. CDR1 SNHLY and CDR2 FYNNEI come from the germline V gene. The CDR3 consists of 16 residues. With 3 bases clipped from V and 4 bases from J, the junction kept 10 bases outside the gene matches.

The V call is TRBV20-1, the J call TRBJ2-4; tentatively, D is TRBD2 (6 bases). The CDR3 is 14 residues long. CDR1 is DFQATT, CDR2 SNEGSKA, per germline (reference sequence). Deletions cut 6 bases from V and 2 bases from J, with 14 bases between. The CDR3: CSAEGRGTKNIQYF. Written as DNA, the CDR3 is TGCAGTGCGGAGGGTAGGGGTACCAAAAACATTCAGTACTTC.

This chain connects TRBV24-1 to TRBJ2-2; unclear D gene. The CDR3 totals 14 residues. Trimming took off 7 bases at V and 1 base at J, with 9 bases between the two ends. Looked up from germline, CDR1 is KGHDR and CDR2 is SFDVKD. The CDR3 DNA sequence: TGTGCCACCAGGCCCCGACAGAACACCGGGGAGCTGTTTTTT. Translation gives CATRPRQNTGELFF.

This clonotype has more than one count but fewer than ten. V usage is TRBV10-3 and J usage is TRBJ2-7, with D possibly being TRBD1 (6 bases). CDR1 is ENHRY, CDR2 SYGVKD, per germline. This CDR3 is 13 amino acids long. Trimming shortened V by 2 bases and J by 3 bases, and 8 bases separated the two germline ends. The CDR3 nucleotides are TGTGCCATCAGTGAGAGACAGGACTACGAGCAGTACTTC. It encodes CAISERQDYEQYF.

This chain connects TRBV18 to TRBJ1-3, with 9 bases fitting TRBD1. V dropped 5 bases and J dropped 2; count of bases not matched to a gene: 7. Germline V gives CDR1 KGHSH, CDR2 LQKENI. CDR3 size: 16 residues. The CDR3 sequence is CASSFGTGTAGNTIYF. The CDR3 nucleotides read TGTGCCAGCTCATTCGGGACAGGGACGGCTGGAAACACCATATATTTT.

This clonotype was recorded a few times. This sequence joins TRBV7-2 and TRBJ2-3; D remains ambiguous. This CDR3 is 15 amino acids long. The germline V gene has CDR1 SGHTA and CDR2 FQGNSA. Trimming removed 1 base at V and 1 base at J, with 9 bases between. The CDR3 region has the DNA TGTGCCAGCAGCTTAGGGTCGAGAGGCACAGATACGCAGTATTTT. Translated, it gives CASSLGSRGTDTQYF. The full variable domain, with the rest looked up from reference TRBV7-2 and TRBJ2-3, is GAGVSQSPSNKVTEKGKDVELRCDPISGHTALYWYRQSLGQGLEFLIYFQGNSAPDKSGLPSDRFSAERTGGSVSTLTIQRTQQEDSAVYLCASSLGSRGTDTQYFGPGTRLTVL.

V gene TRBV9 combines with J gene TRBJ2-7; no reliable D call. This CDR3 comprises 12 residues. Trimming took off 0 bases at V and 3 bases at J, with 4 bases between the two ends. Germline CDR1 reads SGDLS; CDR2 reads YYNGEE. For the CDR3, the DNA is TGTGCCAGCAGCGTAGATGACTACGAGCAGTACTTC. This sequence encodes CASSVDDYEQYF.

This clonotype was seen only a few times. This chain uses TRBV3-1 with TRBJ2-3, with D maybe TRBD2 (5 bases). CDR3 length: 15 amino acids. Trimming removed 0 bases at V and 3 bases at J, with 10 bases between. CDR1 is LGHDT, CDR2 YNNKEL, per germline (reference sequence). The CDR3 DNA reads as TGTGCCAGCAGCCAAGATCGTGGACTTACAGATACGCAGTATTTT. Amino acid sequence: CASSQDRGLTDTQYF.

The rearrangement links TRBV29-1 to TRBJ1-1; D perhaps matches TRBD1 (6 bases). Trimming removed 4 bases at V and 13 bases at J, with 28 bases between. There are 15 residues in the CDR3. The germline V gene has CDR1 SQVTM and CDR2 ANQGSEA. In nucleotides, the CDR3 is TGCAGCGTTGCCCCGAGGGCATGGGGGGGGCAGAAGGGTTTCTTT. Translating gives CSVAPRAWGGQKGFF.

The rearrangement uses TRBV12-5 and TRBJ1-6; D unclear. The V end lost 7 bases, the J end lost 13 bases, and 14 bases lay between the germline ends. CDR3 length: 12 amino acids. CDR1 and CDR2 from the germline V gene are LGHNT and FRNRAP. CDR3 nucleotide sequence: TGTGCTAGTGAGGGTGGTGGGTCTCCCCTCCACTTT. Protein: CASEGGGSPLHF.

This clonotype came up many times. J is TRBJ2-2 and V is TRBV6-2 or TRBV6-3; D could derive from TRBD1 or TRBD2 (5 bases each). Germline V gives CDR1 MNHEY, CDR2 SVGEGT. This CDR3 spans 13 amino acids. V lost 6 bases, J lost 4 bases, and 9 bases lay in between. The CDR3 sequence is CASRGTSTGELFF. CDR3 DNA: TGTGCCAGCAGGGGGACGAGCACCGGGGAGCTGTTTTTT.